The sequence of this T cell receptor beta chain was determined in a study of blood T cells in healthy people across ages. Germline CDR1 MNHNY, CDR2 SVGAGI (reference sequence). The CDR3 covers 15 residues. V lost 6 bases and J lost 4; bases outside the gene matches: 5. Regarding the study as a whole: Leaving the PBMCs unsorted stopped any conclusive comparison of naive versus antigen-experienced cells.

Primed by a sample-barcoded 5' primer and a J-beta primer mix, a second PCR proceeded for about 7 to 11 cycles. All cDNA molecules were each tagged by a template-switch adaptor with 12 random nucleotides. TCRdb recomputed calls from the 5' RACE reads with MiXCR, one row per CDR3 protein. The table lists about 1,500,000 distinct CDR3 sequences, 28% of them singletons, with less than 9.5% in the top ten. Approximately 9 milliliters of peripheral blood were drawn from each donor into EDTA-treated tubes. Isolation yielded PBMCs, at least 6 million per sample, in every case. A note on this clonotype: The antigen remains undetermined.

The clonotype originates from a woman younger than 45 in good health. The V and J genes are TRBV6-6 and TRBJ2-3, with 12 bases fitting TRBD2. Input material: blood. This CDR3 is CASSMTSGSADTQYF. In DNA form, the CDR3 reads TGTGCCAGCAGCATGACTAGCGGGAGTGCAGATACGCAGTATTTT.